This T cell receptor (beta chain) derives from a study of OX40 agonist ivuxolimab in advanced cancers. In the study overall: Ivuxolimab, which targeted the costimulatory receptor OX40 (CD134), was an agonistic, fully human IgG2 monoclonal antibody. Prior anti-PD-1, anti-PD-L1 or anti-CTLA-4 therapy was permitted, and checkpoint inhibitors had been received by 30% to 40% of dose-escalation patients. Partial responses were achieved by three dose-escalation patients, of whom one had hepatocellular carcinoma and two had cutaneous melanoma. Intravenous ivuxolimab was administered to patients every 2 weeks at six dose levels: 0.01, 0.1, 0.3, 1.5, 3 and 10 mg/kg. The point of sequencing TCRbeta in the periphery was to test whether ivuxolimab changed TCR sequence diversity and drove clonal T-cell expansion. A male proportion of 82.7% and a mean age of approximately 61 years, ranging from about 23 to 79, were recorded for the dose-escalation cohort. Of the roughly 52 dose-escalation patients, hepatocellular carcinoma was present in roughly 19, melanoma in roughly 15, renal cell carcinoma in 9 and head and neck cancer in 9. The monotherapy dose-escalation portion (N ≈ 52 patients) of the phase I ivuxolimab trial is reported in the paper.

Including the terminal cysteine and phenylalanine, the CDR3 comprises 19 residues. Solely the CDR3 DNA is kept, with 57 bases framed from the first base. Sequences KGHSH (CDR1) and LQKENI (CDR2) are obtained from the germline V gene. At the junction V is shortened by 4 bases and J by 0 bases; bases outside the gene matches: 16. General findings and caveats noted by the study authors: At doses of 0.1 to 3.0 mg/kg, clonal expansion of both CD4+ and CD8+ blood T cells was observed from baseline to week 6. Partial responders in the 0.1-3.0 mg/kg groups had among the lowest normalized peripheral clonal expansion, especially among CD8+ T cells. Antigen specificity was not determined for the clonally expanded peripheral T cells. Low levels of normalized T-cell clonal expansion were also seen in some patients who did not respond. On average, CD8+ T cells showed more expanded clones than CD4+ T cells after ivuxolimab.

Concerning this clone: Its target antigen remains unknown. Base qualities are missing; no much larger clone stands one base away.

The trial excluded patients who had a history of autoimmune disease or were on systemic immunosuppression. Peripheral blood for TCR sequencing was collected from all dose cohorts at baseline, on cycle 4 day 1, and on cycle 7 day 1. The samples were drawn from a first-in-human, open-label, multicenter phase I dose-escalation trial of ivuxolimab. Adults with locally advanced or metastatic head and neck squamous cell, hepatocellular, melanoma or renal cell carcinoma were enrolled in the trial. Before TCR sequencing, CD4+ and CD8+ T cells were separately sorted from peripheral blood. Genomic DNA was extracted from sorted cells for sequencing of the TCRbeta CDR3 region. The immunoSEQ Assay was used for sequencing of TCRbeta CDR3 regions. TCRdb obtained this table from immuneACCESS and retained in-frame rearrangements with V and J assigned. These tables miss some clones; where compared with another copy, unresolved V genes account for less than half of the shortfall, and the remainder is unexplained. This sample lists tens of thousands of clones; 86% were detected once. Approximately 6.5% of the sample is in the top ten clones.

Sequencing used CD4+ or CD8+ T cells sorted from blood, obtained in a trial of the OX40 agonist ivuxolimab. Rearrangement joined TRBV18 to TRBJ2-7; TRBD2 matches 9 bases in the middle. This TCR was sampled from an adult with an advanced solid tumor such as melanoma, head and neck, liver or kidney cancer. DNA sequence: TGTGCCAGCTCACTAATACAGGGGTCCCTAGCGGGGAGCTCCTACGAGCAGTACTTC. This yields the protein CASSLIQGSLAGSSYEQYF.